This paragraph covers one TCR beta chain sequence. The data were taken from a study of control samples from healthy donors and cancer patients. Losses at the gene ends were 7 bases for V and 4 bases for J; bases not matched to a gene: 3. Germline V CDR1 and CDR2: GTSNPN, SVGIG (reference sequence). This CDR3 has 11 residues. This table comes from immunoSEQ multiplex PCR, and its TCRdb copy is limited to in-frame clones, with some not included. There are around 63,000 clones in the sample; around 87% occur only once, and 2% to 2.5% lies in the top ten. This clonotype was sampled from a woman between 50 and 59 years old with head and neck cancer. The chain joins TRBV30 to TRBJ2-5; 7 nucleotides line up with TRBD1. Sequenced sample: PBMCs. The CDR3, as DNA: TGTGCCTCACACAGGGGAGAGACCCAGTACTTC. The encoded protein is CASHRGETQYF.